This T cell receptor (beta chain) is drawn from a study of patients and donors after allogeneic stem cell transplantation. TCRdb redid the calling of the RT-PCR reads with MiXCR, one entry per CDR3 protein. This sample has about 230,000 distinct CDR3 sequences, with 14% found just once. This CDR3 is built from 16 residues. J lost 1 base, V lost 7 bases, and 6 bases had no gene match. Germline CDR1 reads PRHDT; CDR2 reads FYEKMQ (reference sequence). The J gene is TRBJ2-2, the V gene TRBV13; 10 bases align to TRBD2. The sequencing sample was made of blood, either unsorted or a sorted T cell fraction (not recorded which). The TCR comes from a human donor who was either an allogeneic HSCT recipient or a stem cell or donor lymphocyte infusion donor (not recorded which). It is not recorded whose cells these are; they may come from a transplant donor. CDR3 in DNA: TGTGCCAGCACCCCTCGACTAGCGGGGAACACCGGGGAGCTGTTTTTT. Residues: CASTPRLAGNTGELFF.